The T cell receptor (beta chain) described here comes from a study of blood T cell repertoires in COVID-19. At the level of the study: Italy, Spain and the United States were the sources of the convalescent and acute COVID-19 samples. Sources were T cells, B-cell-depleted T cells, or PBMCs; the material itself was cDNA or gDNA.

This CDR3 contains 15 residues. CDR1 and CDR2 (germline): MGHDK, SYGVNS. J was trimmed by 1 base and V by 1 base; bases with no gene match: 3. Original methodology: From reference gene primer amplification, estimates of nucleated cell counts were derived. Clones were read by immunoSEQ multiplex PCR, and TCRdb kept only the in-frame ones, dropping some. For V, J and clone size, that table is used; D and trimming come from the DNA. The sample records 120,000 to 150,000 clones, roughly 85% being singletons. This receptor was identified in a man in his forties or fifties with acute or convalescent COVID-19. The sample comprised peripheral blood. V gene TRBV25-1 combines with J gene TRBJ2-5; 7 bases are shared with TRBD1. CDR3 amino acids: CASSESGTVQETQYF. CDR3 DNA sequence: TGTGCCAGCAGTGAATCGGGGACAGTCCAAGAGACCCAGTACTTC.